The clone carrying this T cell receptor beta chain was found a few times. Its antigen is currently unknown. High-throughput TCR beta sequencing covered peripheral CD8+ and CD4+ T cells. In contrast to the negatively isolated CD8+ and CD4+ T cells, TEMRA cells were FACS-enriched. This sample was taken from a study of CD8 T cells in Susac syndrome. Study-wide results and caveats: In its TCR sequencing and HLA analysis, the study acknowledged that the number of individuals was relatively small.

An input of roughly 0.45 to 1 ug of RNA was subjected to reverse transcription using random hexamers. Amplification of TCR beta CDR3 was carried out by immunoSEQ multiplex PCR, which covered 54 Vbeta and 13 Jbeta segments. MiXCR, applied by TCRdb to the immunoSEQ multiplex PCR reads, yields one record per CDR3 protein. The repertoire holds more than 70,000 distinct CDR3 sequences, with approximately 92% as singletons. Deletions cut 5 bases from V and 5 bases from J, with 9 bases between. This CDR3 is 12 amino acids long. CDR1 and CDR2 (germline): LNHDA, SQIVND (reference sequence). The sequenced material came from CD8+ T cells from PBMCs. This chain uses TRBV19 with TRBJ1-1, with a possible D match to TRBD1 (5 bases). The sequence was collected from a human donor in good health. The chain's CDR3 is CASSSGGTEAFF. Written as DNA, the CDR3 is TGTGCCAGTAGTTCGGGGGGGACTGAAGCTTTCTTT.